The rows below give T cell receptor beta chains drawn from one sample of a study of T-cell reconstitution after alpha-beta-depleted transplantation in children. Each CDR3 protein is one row after TCRdb ran MiXCR on the PCR reads. Of 450,000 to 600,000 distinct CDR3 sequences in the sample, approximately 20% were seen once. Sequenced here: PBMCs from the stem cell graft donor, sampled from the stem cell graft. The receptors shown here come from a human donor who donated a stem cell graft to a child with acute lymphoblastic leukemia. The CDR3 runs from the conserved cysteine through the conserved F or W. The order of the fields is D gene, J gene, V gene, clone size, CDR3 DNA, CDR3 protein. A D gene is named only where the DNA matches it firmly. Some rows mark clone size as missing; the rest say once, few, many or name a class of expanded clone.

>TRBD2|TRBJ2-1|TRBV20-1|NA
TGCAGTGCTAGAGTGAGCGGGAGGGCCTCCTACAATGAGCAGTTCTTC
CSARVSGRASYNEQFF
>NA|TRBJ1-4|TRBV5-1|few
TGCGCCAGCAGCTTGGGCGTTGCAGGGGCTAATGAAAAACTGTTTTTT
CASSLGVAGANEKLFF
>NA|TRBJ2-5|TRBV9|NA
TGTGCCAGCAGCGCAGACTCCTGGGAGACCCAGTACTTC
CASSADSWETQYF
>TRBD2|TRBJ2-3|TRBV11-1|NA
TGTGCCAGCAGCGCTAGCGGGAGCGGCGGAGATACGCAGTATTTT
CASSASGSGGDTQYF
>NA|TRBJ2-7|TRBV7-9|few
TGTGCCAGTGCCTCCCGGTACGAGCAGTACTTC
CASASRYEQYF
>NA|TRBJ1-1|TRBV29-1|few
TGCAGCGTTGAAGGACTCCCTGAAGAGAACTGGAACACTGAAGCTTTCTTT
CSVEGLPEENWNTEAFF
>NA|TRBJ2-1|TRBV7-2|few
TGTGCCAGCAGCTTAGGGCCCGGTGGGAATGAGCAGTTCTTC
CASSLGPGGNEQFF
>NA|TRBJ2-1|TRBV29-1|NA
TGCAGCGTTGAAGTCGGAGGGCTATTCCAGTTCTTC
CSVEVGGLFQFF
>NA|TRBJ2-3|TRBV7-9|NA
TGTGCCGACAAAGTCGGGGACGATACGCAGTATTTT
CADKVGDDTQYF
>TRBD2|TRBJ2-1|TRBV29-1|NA
TGCAGCGTTGAAATAGCGGGAGCCTATAGCAATGAGCAGTTCTTC
CSVEIAGAYSNEQFF
>NA|TRBJ2-7|TRBV20-1|NA
TGCAGTGCTAGAGTGATAGCGCTTTGGCCTTACGAGCAGTACTTC
CSARVIALWPYEQYF
>NA|TRBJ2-7|TRBV4-2|NA
TGTGCCAGCAGCCAAGATACGGGGAACGAGCAGTACTTC
CASSQDTGNEQYF
>NA|TRBJ1-5|TRBV7-2|NA
TGTGCCAGCAGTCAGGAGGGGTCTACTCAGCCCCAGCATTTT
CASSQEGSTQPQHF
>NA|TRBJ1-2|TRBV14|few
TGTGCCAGCAGCCAATCGATAGATGGCTACACCTTC
CASSQSIDGYTF
>NA|TRBJ2-3|TRBV24-1|few
TGTGCCACCATGGGACACAGCACAGATACGCAGTATTTT
CATMGHSTDTQYF
>NA|TRBJ2-1|TRBV20-1|few
TGCTGTGCTAGAGGACAAGCAGGACTGCTCCTTAACAATGAGCAGTTCTTC
CCARGQAGLLLNNEQFF
>TRBD1|TRBJ1-2|TRBV5-1|NA
TGCGCCAGCAGCGTGGGACAGAGCTATGGCTACACCTTC
CASSVGQSYGYTF
>NA|TRBJ2-1|TRBV20-1|NA
TGCAGCCGACCGGGACGAACTTCAGGTGAGCAGTTCTTC
CSRPGRTSGEQFF
>TRBD1|TRBJ2-7|TRBV27|NA
TGTGCCAGCAGTTTAAGGGGGCCTCACTCCTACGAGCAGTACTTC
CASSLRGPHSYEQYF
>NA|TRBJ2-1|TRBV2|few
TGTGCCAGCAGTAGTCCCCCGGGGGAGCAGTTCTTC
CASSSPPGEQFF
>NA|TRBJ2-5|TRBV20-1|few
TGCAGTGCTTCGGGGGCAGAGACAGTCCAAGAGACCCAGTACTTC
CSASGAETVQETQYF
>TRBD2|TRBJ2-1|TRBV20-1|few
TGCAGTGCTAGTTCTCCCGGGACTAGCAATGAGCAGTTCTTC
CSASSPGTSNEQFF
>NA|TRBJ1-6|TRBV25-1|few
TGTGCCAGCAGTGGCGTAGGGAATTCACCCCTCCACTTT
CASSGVGNSPLHF
>TRBD1|TRBJ2-7|TRBV27|few
TGTGCCAGCAGTGGGACAGGGGGCGCAGGGGCCCTCGAGCAGTACTTC
CASSGTGGAGALEQYF
>TRBD2|TRBJ2-1|TRBV9|few
TGTGCCAGCAGCGTAGTGCCGGGAGGAAGGAATGAGCAGTTCTTC
CASSVVPGGRNEQFF
>NA|TRBJ2-3|TRBV11-2|few
TGTGCCAGTAGTCCTTGGCCAAGCCGCACAGATACGCAGTATTTT
CASSPWPSRTDTQYF
>TRBD2|TRBJ2-7|TRBV9|NA
TGTGCCAGCAGCGTAGAGGGCGGGAGTCCCTACGAGCAGTACTTC
CASSVEGGSPYEQYF
>NA|TRBJ2-5|TRBV5-1|NA
TGCGCCAGCACCTATGGAGAGACCCAGTACTTC
CASTYGETQYF
>NA|TRBJ2-5|TRBV12-3/TRBV12-4|NA
TGTGCCAGCAGTTTAGCTGGGGCGACCCAGTACTTC
CASSLAGATQYF
>NA|TRBJ2-2|TRBV20-1|NA
TGCAGTGCTCTACACCTCACGAACACCGGGGAGCTGTTTTTT
CSALHLTNTGELFF
>TRBD1|TRBJ2-1|TRBV5-5|NA
TGTGCCAGCAGCTTCTGGACAGGGATGGTCTACAATGAGCAGTTCTTC
CASSFWTGMVYNEQFF
>TRBD2|TRBJ2-1|TRBV3-1|few
TGTGCCAGCAGCCAAGTGATTAGCGGGAGGTGGATAAATGAGCAGTTCTTC
CASSQVISGRWINEQFF
>NA|TRBJ2-2|TRBV19|few
TGTGCCACCCTGGACATCAAGAACACCGGGGAGCTGTTTTTT
CATLDIKNTGELFF
>TRBD1|TRBJ2-3|TRBV27|few
TGTGCCAGCAGTTTATTCCCCCCAGGGGGTACGCAGTATTTT
CASSLFPPGGTQYF
>TRBD1|TRBJ1-2|TRBV4-2|few
TGTGCCAGCAGCCAAGACAACAGGGGGACTCGTGGCTACACCTTC
CASSQDNRGTRGYTF
>TRBD1|TRBJ1-2|TRBV4-1|NA
TGCGCCAGCAGCCAAGGGCACAGGGGAGGCTATGGCTACACCTTC
CASSQGHRGGYGYTF
>TRBD1|TRBJ2-5|TRBV12-3/TRBV12-4|NA
TGTGCCAGCAGTTCCCACGGGACAGGGAAAGAGACCCAGTACTTC
CASSSHGTGKETQYF
>NA|TRBJ2-7|TRBV2|NA
TGTGCCAGCACCACCTCCCACGAGCAGTACTTC
CASTTSHEQYF
>TRBD1|TRBJ2-7|TRBV13|NA
TGTGCCAGCAGCTTAGGCATCGGGCTAACGGGGACAGATCCCTACGAGCAGTACTTC
CASSLGIGLTGTDPYEQYF
>NA|TRBJ1-2|TRBV5-6|NA
TGTGCCAGCAGCTTGGCTCAGAGGAGTTATGGCTACACCTTC
CASSLAQRSYGYTF
>TRBD1|TRBJ2-2|TRBV12-3/TRBV12-4|NA
TGTGCCAGCAGGGATACAGGGGGCAGGACCGGGGAGCTGTTTTTT
CASRDTGGRTGELFF
>TRBD2|TRBJ2-2|TRBV6-1|NA
TGTGCCAGCAGTGAACTAGCGGGCGACCTCACCGGGGAGCTGTTTTTT
CASSELAGDLTGELFF
>TRBD2|TRBJ2-1|TRBV4-1|NA
TGCGCCAGCAGTGAGCGGGAGGGCACAGGGGAGCAGTTCTTC
CASSEREGTGEQFF
>NA|TRBJ2-1|TRBV5-1|NA
TGCGCCAGCAGCGCCCGGGACCCTGAGATGCAGTTCTTC
CASSARDPEMQFF
>TRBD1|TRBJ2-7|TRBV19|NA
TGTGCCAGTAGTATAGCTCGGGACAGGGGCTACGAGCAGTACTTC
CASSIARDRGYEQYF
>NA|TRBJ1-4|TRBV20-1|many
TGCAGTGCTCGACCGAAGGAGGGAATTCTTGGAAAACTGTTTTTT
CSARPKEGILGKLFF
>TRBD2|TRBJ2-7|TRBV5-1|few
TGCGCCAGCAGCTTTCTACCACCGGGACTAGCGGGAGTTCCCTACGAGCAGTACTTC
CASSFLPPGLAGVPYEQYF
>NA|TRBJ2-1|TRBV15|NA
TGTGCCACCAGCATCCTCCGGGAGCCCCCTTTAAATGAGCAGTTCTTC
CATSILREPPLNEQFF
>NA|TRBJ1-2|TRBV7-3|NA
TGTGCCAGCAGCTCAAGGTCCACTTCTCGTTATGGCTACACCTTC
CASSSRSTSRYGYTF
>NA|TRBJ2-3|TRBV5-1|NA
TGCGCCAGCAGCCCCTGGGGTCAAGGCGTGGATACGCAGTATTTT
CASSPWGQGVDTQYF
>NA|TRBJ2-1|TRBV12-3/TRBV12-4|NA
TGTGCCAGCATCGATCGACAGTTCATCTCCTACAATGAGCAGTTCTTC
CASIDRQFISYNEQFF
>TRBD1|TRBJ2-7|TRBV20-1|NA
TGCAGTGCAATTGGGACGGGACAGCCCTACGAGCAGTACTTC
CSAIGTGQPYEQYF
>TRBD2|TRBJ2-5|TRBV12-3/TRBV12-4|many
TGTGCCAGCAGTCCAGGGACTAGCGGGAGGGAGACCCAGTACTTC
CASSPGTSGRETQYF
>NA|TRBJ1-1|TRBV5-1|many
TGCGCCAGCAGCTTGGGGGAGAACACTGAAGCTTTCTTT
CASSLGENTEAFF
>NA|TRBJ1-5|TRBV20-1|few
TGCAGTGCTAGAGCGGGGGCAGATAATCAGCCCCAGCATTTT
CSARAGADNQPQHF
>NA|TRBJ2-7|TRBV6-5|NA
TGTGCCAGCAGTCCCGGGGTCCACGAGCAGTACTTC
CASSPGVHEQYF
>NA|TRBJ2-3|TRBV19|NA
TGTGCCAGTAGTACACAGGGAGTAGGGGATACGCAGTATTTT
CASSTQGVGDTQYF